Shown below are 3 T cell receptor beta chains from a single sample sequenced in a study of T cells in Graves' hyperthyroidism and ophthalmopathy (dated by TCRdb to between 2017 and 2020). The library was made by multiplex PCR. Sequencing was carried out with an Illumina HiSeq 2000. The TCR beta CDR3 regions were amplified from RNA transcripts. The first round of RT-PCR for the TCR CDR3 was performed with the HTBI primer set and the Qiagen OneStep RT-PCR kit. The public reads were run again by TCRdb, first through fastp at Q25 and then through MiXCR, and only productive beta chains were kept. Every entry covers one CDR3 protein and lists the most common genes and DNA from its rows. In this sample the table shows roughly 380,000 distinct CDR3 sequences, 15% to 20% of which occur a single time. The ten most abundant clones make up roughly a sixth of the sample. What was sequenced was blood. Source of these receptors: a woman aged 40 to 55 with Graves' ophthalmopathy.

This clonotype was counted ten times or more. The chain carries TRBV28 and TRBJ2-5; tentative D call: TRBD2 (6 bases). The CDR3 spans 13 residues. Looked up from germline, CDR1 is MDHEN and CDR2 is SYDVKM. Trimming shortened V by 9 bases and J by 5 bases, and 16 bases separated the two germline ends. The CDR3 protein is CASCQGGRETQYF. In nucleotides, the CDR3 is TGTGCCAGTTGCCAGGGAGGTCGGGAGACCCAGTACTTC.

This clonotype was counted many times. This rearrangement joins TRBV7-8 to TRBJ2-7; D may be TRBD2 (7 bases). The CDR3 covers 16 residues. The V and J ends lost 2 bases and 3 bases respectively, with 17 bases between them. The germline V gene encodes CDR1 SGHVS and CDR2 FQNEAQ. CDR3 sequence (DNA): TGTGCCAGCAGCTTAAAAGGAGGGGGGGTGAACTACGAGCAGTACTTC. This sequence encodes CASSLKGGGVNYEQYF.

This clonotype was recorded at least ten times. This rearrangement joins TRBV10-3 to TRBJ1-1; no reliable D call. The V end was cut by 1 base, the J end by 3 bases, with 3 bases between. CDR1 is ENHRY, CDR2 SYGVKD, per germline. This CDR3 has 12 amino acids. CDR3 protein: CAISELDTEAFF. The CDR3 DNA is TGTGCCATCAGTGAGTTGGACACTGAAGCTTTCTTT.